This T cell receptor beta chain was documented in a study of CD8+CD57+ T cells in acquired aplastic anemia. Study details: When averaged, DNA from sorted CD4+ and CD8+ cells came to approximately 3.2 ug. Sequencing produced an average of around 11 million reads per healthy donor for CD4+ cells. The study's findings and limits: In common between the patients and the controls were approximately 28 CD8+ CDR3 sequences.

Per germline, CDR1 LNHDA and CDR2 SQIVND (reference sequence). The junction had 5 bases not matched to a gene; V was cut back by 5 bases and J by 2 bases. The CDR3 runs 14 residues. The use of genomic DNA as template underpinned the TCR beta VDJ and CDR3 profiling. In TCRdb, the reads were re-called with MiXCR into one record per CDR3 protein. The sample records some 120,000 distinct CDR3 sequences, about 48% being singletons. A remark on this clonotype: Its specificity is unknown.

The sample consisted of sorted CD4+, CD8+, or CD8+CD57+ T cells (not recorded which) from PBMCs. This TCR was recovered from a human donor in good health, serving as a control. This rearrangement joins TRBV19 to TRBJ1-1, with 7 bases aligning to TRBD1. This chain's CDR3 is CASSVRDRNTEAFF. The CDR3 DNA reads TGTGCCAGTAGTGTCCGGGACAGAAACACTGAAGCTTTCTTT.